This TCR beta chain was profiled in a study of cytomegalovirus exposure and HLA in healthy donors. Study results and caveats: Researchers counted approximately 160 TCR beta chains as cytomegalovirus-associated. A missense DCLRE1C variant was associated with V- and J-gene trimming of TCR beta chains in a later analysis, and an independent cohort replicated the association.

Both 60 Vbeta primers and 13 Jbeta primers went into the PCR. How the authors handled the data: An analysis performed later counted roughly 80 million unique TCR beta chains (roughly 9.9 million of them shared). The protocol was immunoSEQ multiplex PCR, while the TCRdb copy is restricted to in-frame clones and leaves out a portion. V, J and clone size reflect that table, while D and trimming were determined from the DNA. The sample gives more than 85,000 clones, approximately 80% of which show up once; approximately 5.6% is in the top ten. The CDR3 is 11 residues long. The V gene's germline CDR1 is SGHNT and CDR2 YENEEA. Trimming cost V 3 bases and J 9 bases, with 8 bases left between them. As for this clone: Its target is unknown.

The chain uses TRBV11-3 and TRBJ1-2; D ambiguous. This clonotype was obtained from a male donor in good health and CMV-seronegative. The sequenced sample consisted of PBMCs. The CDR3 is CASSLGGSYTF. The CDR3 DNA reads as TGTGCCAGCAGCTTGGGAGGGAGCTACACCTTC.